This passage covers 18 T cell receptor beta chains from one sample sequenced in a study of cytomegalovirus exposure and HLA in healthy donors. PCR primers comprised 60 Vbeta and 13 Jbeta primers. Sequencing used immunoSEQ multiplex PCR; TCRdb keeps in-frame clones, though not all of them. The sample has over 90,000 clones; around 63% are singletons. The sample was PBMCs. Receptors were obtained from a human donor in good health.

The chain employs TRBV9 and TRBJ2-3; D is perhaps TRBD1 (6 bases). There are 20 residues in the CDR3. Trimming removed 3 bases at V and 2 bases at J, with 28 bases between. The germline V gene encodes CDR1 SGDLS and CDR2 YYNGEE. CDR3 protein: CASSAEVRLGADDVTDTQYF. The CDR3 DNA follows: TGTGCCAGCAGCGCCGAAGTAAGACTGGGGGCCGACGATGTCACAGATACGCAGTATTTT.

This rearrangement joins TRBV6-1 to TRBJ2-3, with D perhaps TRBD2 (6 bases). This CDR3 has 18 amino acids. Trimming shortened V by 2 bases and J by 0 bases, and 18 bases separated the two germline ends. Germline values: CDR1 MNHNS, CDR2 SASEGT. The CDR3 region is CASSERGLAAYSTDTQYF. The CDR3 DNA reads TGTGCCAGCAGTGAAAGGGGCTTAGCGGCCTATAGCACAGATACGCAGTATTTT.

The chain combines TRBV7-9 with TRBJ2-1; 14 nucleotides match TRBD2. The CDR3 sequence is 17 residues long. The germline V gene has CDR1 SEHNR and CDR2 FQNEAQ (reference sequence). V was clipped by 1 base and J by 7 bases; unmatched bases: 6. CDR3 coding DNA: TGTGCCAGCAGCTTAGTAACGACTAGCGGGAGGGTAAATGAGCAGTTCTTC. This gives the protein CASSLVTTSGRVNEQFF.

The table lists this clone with a few counts. The V and J genes are TRBV5-6 and TRBJ2-7; D gene ambiguous. V was shortened by 2 bases and J by 5 bases, with 8 bases between the two germline ends. CDR1 is SGHDT and CDR2 is YYEEEE in the germline V gene. The CDR3 loop spans 12 amino acids. This CDR3 reads CASSFQVDEQYF. Here the CDR3 DNA reads TGTGCCAGCAGCTTTCAGGTGGACGAGCAGTACTTC.

About this clone: At one boundary the junction diverges from the germline segment, which might be a read error. V and J are TRBV5-1 and TRBJ2-7; D is undetermined. Per the germline V gene, CDR1 is SGHRS and CDR2 is YFSETQ. The CDR3 contains 13 residues. CDR3 in amino acids: CASSLPGFYERYF. DNA of the CDR3: TGCGCCAGCAGCCTCCCCGGGTTCTACGAGCGGTACTTC.

The V call is TRBV6-5, the J call TRBJ2-7; D might be TRBD1 (6 bases). The germline CDR1 and CDR2 sequences are MNHEY and SVGAGI. Trimming shortened V by 6 bases and J by 6 bases, and 21 bases separated the two germline ends. The CDR3 has 15 amino acids. CDR3 nucleotides: TGTGCCAGCAGGGGTCCCGGGACATTCTCGGGCGAGCAGTACTTC. It translates to CASRGPGTFSGEQYF.

This clone came up a few times. The rearrangement links TRBV7-9 to TRBJ2-5; D unclear. Looked up from germline, CDR1 is SEHNR and CDR2 is FQNEAQ (reference sequence). Trimming removed 1 base at V and 0 bases at J, with 15 bases between. This CDR3 contains 17 residues. CDR3 bases: TGTGCCAGCAGCTTAGGGGTAGGAGATCTGTACCAAGAGACCCAGTACTTC. Translation gives CASSLGVGDLYQETQYF.

The rearrangement uses TRBV2 and TRBJ2-7; the D gene is possibly TRBD1 (6 bases). This CDR3 comprises 15 residues. V lost 3 bases and J 4 bases, leaving 16 bases between the germline ends. Per the germline V gene, CDR1 is SNHLY and CDR2 is FYNNEI. CDR3 bases: TGTGCCAGCAGTGATACGGTCGGCAGGGGTTACGAGCAGTACTTC. It translates to CASSDTVGRGYEQYF.

This chain links TRBV19 with TRBJ1-1, with TRBD1 as a possible D gene (6 bases). Trimming left V 2 bases short and J 0 bases short, with 19 bases between. Germline CDR1 is LNHDA and CDR2 is SQIVND (reference sequence). This CDR3 is built from 18 residues. The CDR3, as DNA: TGTGCCAGTAGTATATACGTCCAGGGGAGAGGGATGAACACTGAAGCTTTCTTT. This encodes CASSIYVQGRGMNTEAFF.

This sequence joins TRBV19 and TRBJ1-1, with a weak D call TRBD1 (6 bases). V dropped 7 bases and J dropped 1 base, with 13 bases sitting between them. Germline assignment: CDR1 LNHDA and CDR2 SQIVND (reference sequence). The CDR3 covers 14 residues. The CDR3 coding sequence is TGTGCCAGTAACGCATTGGGACAGAACACTGAAGCTTTCTTT. Translated, it gives CASNALGQNTEAFF.

This clone was picked up a small number of times. Here the CDR3 reads CASSQDEAGRYEQYF. The DNA for the CDR3 is TGCGCCAGCAGCCAAGACGAAGCGGGCCGCTACGAGCAGTACTTC. The chain carries TRBV4-1 and TRBJ2-7; weak D call: TRBD2 (6 bases). Trimming took 0 bases from V and 3 from J, leaving 12 bases between them. CDR3 length equals 15 residues. Germline V gene data show CDR1 as MGHRA and CDR2 as YSYEKL.

This clone came up a few times. The chain has TRBV28 and TRBJ2-7; D is undetermined. The CDR3 sequence is 17 residues long. V lost 1 base and J 0 bases, leaving 16 bases between the germline ends. Looked up from germline, CDR1 is MDHEN and CDR2 is SYDVKM. CDR3 in amino acids: CASSLYGRSYSSYEQYF. In nucleotides, the CDR3 is TGTGCCAGCAGTTTATATGGTCGGTCCTATTCCTCCTACGAGCAGTACTTC.

V is TRBV10-1 and J is TRBJ2-1; possible D gene TRBD2, 6 bases. The CDR3 is made up of 17 amino acids. The V end lost 2 bases, the J end lost 2 bases, and 16 bases lay between the germline ends. Germline V CDR1 and CDR2: WNHNN, SYGVQD (reference sequence). The CDR3: CASSELPFGEAYNEQFF. The CDR3 DNA sequence: TGCGCCAGCAGTGAGCTCCCTTTCGGGGAGGCCTACAATGAGCAGTTCTTC.

The V gene is TRBV4-2, the J gene TRBJ2-3; D gene unclear. The CDR3 spans 13 residues. The germline V and J ends were trimmed by 4 bases and 0 bases, with 5 bases remaining between them. The germline V gene encodes CDR1 LGHNA and CDR2 YNFKEQ. CDR3 nucleotides: TGTGCCAGCAGCCTCAGGAGCACAGATACGCAGTATTTT. Encoded protein: CASSLRSTDTQYF.

This chain uses TRBV10-3 with TRBJ1-6; D perhaps matches TRBD1 (5 bases). Trimming stripped 3 bases from V and 7 bases from J, with 10 bases between. The germline CDR1 and CDR2 sequences are ENHRY and SYGVKD. This CDR3 spans 14 amino acids. The CDR3 bases are TGTGCCATCAGTGAAGTAGGGGTGAATTCACCCCTCCACTTT. Translated: CAISEVGVNSPLHF.

In DNA, the CDR3 is TGTGCCAGCAGCTTAGATTACCGGGTGGGAGCTTTCTTT. Protein: CASSLDYRVGAFF. V gene TRBV11-2 combines with J gene TRBJ1-1, with D unresolved. Germline CDR1 and CDR2: SGHAT and FQNNGV. This CDR3 region has 13 residues. V was trimmed by 0 bases and J by 10 bases, leaving 12 bases between them.

This clone was seen more than once but under ten times. The gene calls are TRBV5-6 and TRBJ2-2; 8 positions match TRBD1. Germline trimming cut 2 bases from V and 7 bases from J; bases unmatched to any gene: 4. Per germline, CDR1 SGHDT and CDR2 YYEEEE. The CDR3 consists of 14 residues. This CDR3 is CASSLGQGYGELFF. CDR3 DNA sequence: TGTGCCAGCAGCTTAGGACAGGGCTACGGGGAGCTGTTTTTT.

The V call is TRBV6-1, the J call TRBJ1-5; tentative D call: TRBD1 (6 bases). This CDR3 spans 14 amino acids. V lost 7 bases, J lost 4 bases, and 14 bases lay in between. Looked up from germline, CDR1 is MNHNS and CDR2 is SASEGT. CDR3 DNA: TGTGCCAGCAATACAGGGTATTTTAATCAGCCCCAGCATTTT. This codes for CASNTGYFNQPQHF.